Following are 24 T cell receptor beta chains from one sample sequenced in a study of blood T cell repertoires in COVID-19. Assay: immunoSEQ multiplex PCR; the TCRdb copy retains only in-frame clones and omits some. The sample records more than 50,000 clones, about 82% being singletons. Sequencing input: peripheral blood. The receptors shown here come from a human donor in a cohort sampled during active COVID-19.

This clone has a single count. The CDR3 bases are TGTGCCAGTAGTATAGCGGCGGGGGAAAATTACGAGCAGTACTTC. Protein: CASSIAAGENYEQYF. The chain couples TRBV19 to TRBJ2-7; 7 nucleotides match TRBD2. Germline lookup yields CDR1 LNHDA and CDR2 SQIVND (reference sequence). The CDR3 consists of 15 residues. The V gene end was trimmed by 1 base and the J gene end by 4 bases; junction bases not matched to a gene: 7.

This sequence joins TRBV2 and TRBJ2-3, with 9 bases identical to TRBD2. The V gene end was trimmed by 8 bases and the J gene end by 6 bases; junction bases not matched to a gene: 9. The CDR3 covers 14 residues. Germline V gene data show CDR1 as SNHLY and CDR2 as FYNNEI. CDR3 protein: CASAGREGLDTQYF. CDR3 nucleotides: TGTGCCAGCGCCGGGCGGGAGGGCTTGGATACGCAGTATTTT.

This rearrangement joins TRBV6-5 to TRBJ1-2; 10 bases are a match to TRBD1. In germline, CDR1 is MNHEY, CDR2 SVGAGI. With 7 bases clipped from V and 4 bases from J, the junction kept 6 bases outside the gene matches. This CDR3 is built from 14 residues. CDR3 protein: CASTMTGGGYGYTF. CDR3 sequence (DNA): TGTGCCAGCACTATGACAGGGGGCGGCTATGGCTACACCTTC.

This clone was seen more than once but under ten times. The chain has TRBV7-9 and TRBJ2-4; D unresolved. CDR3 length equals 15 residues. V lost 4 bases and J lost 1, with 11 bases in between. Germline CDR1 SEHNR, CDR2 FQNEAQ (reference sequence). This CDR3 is CASSYPSSAKNIQYF. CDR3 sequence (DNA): TGTGCCAGCAGCTACCCCAGTTCGGCCAAAAACATTCAGTACTTC.

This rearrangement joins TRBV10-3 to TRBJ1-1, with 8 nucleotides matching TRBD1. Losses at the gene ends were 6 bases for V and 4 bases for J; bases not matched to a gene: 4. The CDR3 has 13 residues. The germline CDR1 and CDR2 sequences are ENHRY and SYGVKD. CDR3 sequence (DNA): TGTGCCATCAGGGACAGGGATGCCACTGAAGCTTTCTTT. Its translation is CAIRDRDATEAFF.

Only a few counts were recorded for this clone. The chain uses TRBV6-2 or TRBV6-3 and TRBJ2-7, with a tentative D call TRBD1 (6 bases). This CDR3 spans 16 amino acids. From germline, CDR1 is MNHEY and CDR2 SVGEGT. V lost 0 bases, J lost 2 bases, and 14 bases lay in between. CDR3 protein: CASSYSIGGTTYEQYF. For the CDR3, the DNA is TGTGCCAGCAGTTACTCGATAGGGGGTACAACCTACGAGCAGTACTTC.

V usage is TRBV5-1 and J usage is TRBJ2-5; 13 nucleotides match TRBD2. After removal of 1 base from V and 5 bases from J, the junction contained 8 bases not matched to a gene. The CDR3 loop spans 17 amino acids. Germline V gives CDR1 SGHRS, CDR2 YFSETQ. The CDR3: CASSLNRGTSGKETQYF. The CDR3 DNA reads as TGCGCCAGCAGCTTGAACCGAGGGACTAGCGGGAAGGAGACCCAGTACTTC.

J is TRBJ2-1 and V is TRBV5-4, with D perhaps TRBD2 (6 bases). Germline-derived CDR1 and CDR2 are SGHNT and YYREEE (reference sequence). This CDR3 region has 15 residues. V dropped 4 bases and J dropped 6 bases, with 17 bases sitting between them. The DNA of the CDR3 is TGTGCCAGCAGCCCCTGGGAAGCGGGCGTCAATGAGCAGTTCTTC. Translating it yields CASSPWEAGVNEQFF.

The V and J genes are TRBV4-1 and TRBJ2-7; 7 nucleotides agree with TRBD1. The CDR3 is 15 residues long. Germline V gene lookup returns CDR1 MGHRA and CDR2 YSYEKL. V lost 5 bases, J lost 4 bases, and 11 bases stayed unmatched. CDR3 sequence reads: CASSVPGQGVYEQYF. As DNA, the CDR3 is TGCGCCAGCAGCGTGCCCGGCCAGGGGGTTTACGAGCAGTACTTC.

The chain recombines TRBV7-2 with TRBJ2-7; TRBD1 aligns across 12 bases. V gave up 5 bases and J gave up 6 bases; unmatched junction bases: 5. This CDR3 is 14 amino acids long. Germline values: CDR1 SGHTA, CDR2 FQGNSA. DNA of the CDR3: TGTGCCAGCAGCCCCGGGACAGGGGGCCTCGAGCAGTACTTC. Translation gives CASSPGTGGLEQYF. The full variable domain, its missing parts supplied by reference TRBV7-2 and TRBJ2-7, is GAGVSQSPSNKVTEKGKDVELRCDPISGHTALYWYRQSLGQGLEFLIYFQGNSAPDKSGLPSDRFSAERTGGSVSTLTIQRTQQEDSAVYLCASSPGTGGLEQYFGPGTRLTVT.

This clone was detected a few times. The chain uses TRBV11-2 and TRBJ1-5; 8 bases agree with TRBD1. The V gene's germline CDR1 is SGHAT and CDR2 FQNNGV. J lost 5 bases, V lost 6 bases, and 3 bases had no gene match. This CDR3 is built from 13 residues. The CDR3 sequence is CASSSDRDQPQHF. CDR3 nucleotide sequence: TGTGCCAGCAGTTCGGACAGGGATCAGCCCCAGCATTTT.

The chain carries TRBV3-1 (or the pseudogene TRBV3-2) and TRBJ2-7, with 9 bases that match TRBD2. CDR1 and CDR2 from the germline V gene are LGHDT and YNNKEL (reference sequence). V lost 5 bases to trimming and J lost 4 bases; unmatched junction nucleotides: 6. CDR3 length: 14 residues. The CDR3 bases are TGTGCCAGCAGCGAAAATAGCGGGAGTTACGAGCAGTACTTC. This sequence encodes CASSENSGSYEQYF.

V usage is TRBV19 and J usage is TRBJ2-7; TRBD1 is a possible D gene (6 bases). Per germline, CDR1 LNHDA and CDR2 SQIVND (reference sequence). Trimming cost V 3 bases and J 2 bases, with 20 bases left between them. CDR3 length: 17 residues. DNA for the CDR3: TGTGCCAGTAGTATCAGGGGAACGAGTACGTTAACCTACGAGCAGTACTTC. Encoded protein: CASSIRGTSTLTYEQYF.

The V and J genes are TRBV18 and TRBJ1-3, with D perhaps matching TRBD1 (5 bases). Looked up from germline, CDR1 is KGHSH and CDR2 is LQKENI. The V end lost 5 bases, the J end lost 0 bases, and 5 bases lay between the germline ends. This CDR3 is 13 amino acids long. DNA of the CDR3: TGTGCCAGCTCAGACAGCTCTGGAAACACCATATATTTT. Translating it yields CASSDSSGNTIYF.

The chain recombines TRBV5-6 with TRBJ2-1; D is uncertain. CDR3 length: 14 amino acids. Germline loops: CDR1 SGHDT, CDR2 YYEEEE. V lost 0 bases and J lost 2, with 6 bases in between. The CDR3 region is CASSLALAYNEQFF. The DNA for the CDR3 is TGTGCCAGCAGCTTGGCCCTAGCCTACAATGAGCAGTTCTTC. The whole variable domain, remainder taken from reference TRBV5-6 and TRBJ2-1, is DAGVTQSPTHLIKTRGQQVTLRCSPKSGHDTVSWYQQALGQGPQFIFQYYEEEERQRGNFPDRFSGHQFPNYSSELNVNALLLGDSALYLCASSLALAYNEQFFGPGTRLTVL.

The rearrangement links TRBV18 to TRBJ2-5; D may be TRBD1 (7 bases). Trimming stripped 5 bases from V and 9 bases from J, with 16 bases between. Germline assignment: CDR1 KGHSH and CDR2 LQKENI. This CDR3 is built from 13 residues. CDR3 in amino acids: CASSGSRGEPQYF. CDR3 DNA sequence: TGTGCCAGCTCAGGTTCCAGGGGGGAGCCCCAGTACTTC.

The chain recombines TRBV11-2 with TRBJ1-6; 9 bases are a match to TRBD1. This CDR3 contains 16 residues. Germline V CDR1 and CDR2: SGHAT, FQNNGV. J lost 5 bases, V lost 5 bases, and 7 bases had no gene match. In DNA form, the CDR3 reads TGTGCCAGCAGCCCTGGGGACAGGGTGAATAATTCACCCCTCCACTTT. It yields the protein CASSPGDRVNNSPLHF.

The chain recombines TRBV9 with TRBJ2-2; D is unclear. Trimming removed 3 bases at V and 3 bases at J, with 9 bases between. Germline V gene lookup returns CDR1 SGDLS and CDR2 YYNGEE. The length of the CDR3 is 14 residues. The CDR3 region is CASSAVTYTGELFF. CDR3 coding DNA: TGTGCCAGCAGCGCCGTGACTTACACCGGGGAGCTGTTTTTT.

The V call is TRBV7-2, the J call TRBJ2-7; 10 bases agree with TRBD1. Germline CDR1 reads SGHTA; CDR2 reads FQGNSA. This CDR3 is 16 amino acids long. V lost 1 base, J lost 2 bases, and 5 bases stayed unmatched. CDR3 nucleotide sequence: TGTGCCAGCAGCTTAGGGAGGACAGGGGGACCCTACGAGCAGTACTTC. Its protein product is CASSLGRTGGPYEQYF.

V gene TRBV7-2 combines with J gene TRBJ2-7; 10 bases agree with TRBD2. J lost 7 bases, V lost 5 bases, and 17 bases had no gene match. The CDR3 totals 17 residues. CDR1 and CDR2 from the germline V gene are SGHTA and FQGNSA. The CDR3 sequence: CASSLRQPGLAFGEQYF. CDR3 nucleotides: TGTGCCAGCAGCCTTAGGCAGCCGGGACTAGCGTTCGGGGAGCAGTACTTC.

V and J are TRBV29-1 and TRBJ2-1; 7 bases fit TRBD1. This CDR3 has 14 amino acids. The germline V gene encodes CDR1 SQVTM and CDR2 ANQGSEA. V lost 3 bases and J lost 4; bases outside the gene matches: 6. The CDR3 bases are TGCAGCGTTGACCACCGGGACAGATACAATGAGCAGTTCTTC. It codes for CSVDHRDRYNEQFF.

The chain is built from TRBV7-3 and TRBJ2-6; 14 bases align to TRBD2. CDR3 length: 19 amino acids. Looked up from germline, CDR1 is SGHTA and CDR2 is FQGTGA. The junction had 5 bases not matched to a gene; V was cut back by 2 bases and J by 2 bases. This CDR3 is CASSLGGTSGRPGANVLTF. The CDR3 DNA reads TGTGCCAGCAGCTTAGGGGGGACTAGCGGGAGACCTGGGGCCAACGTCCTGACTTTC.

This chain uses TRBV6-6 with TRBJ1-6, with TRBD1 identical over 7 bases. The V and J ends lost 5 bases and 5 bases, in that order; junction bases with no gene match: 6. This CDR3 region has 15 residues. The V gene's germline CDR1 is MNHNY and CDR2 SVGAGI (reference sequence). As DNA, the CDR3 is TGTGCCAGCAGTGGAAGGGACAGCAATAATTCACCCCTCCACTTT. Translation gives CASSGRDSNNSPLHF.

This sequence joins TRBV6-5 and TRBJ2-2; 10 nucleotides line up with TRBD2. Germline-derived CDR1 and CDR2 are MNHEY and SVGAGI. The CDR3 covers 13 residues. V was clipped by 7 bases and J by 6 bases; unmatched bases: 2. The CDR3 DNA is TGTGCCAGCACAACTAGCGGGGCCGGGGAGCTGTTTTTT. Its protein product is CASTTSGAGELFF.